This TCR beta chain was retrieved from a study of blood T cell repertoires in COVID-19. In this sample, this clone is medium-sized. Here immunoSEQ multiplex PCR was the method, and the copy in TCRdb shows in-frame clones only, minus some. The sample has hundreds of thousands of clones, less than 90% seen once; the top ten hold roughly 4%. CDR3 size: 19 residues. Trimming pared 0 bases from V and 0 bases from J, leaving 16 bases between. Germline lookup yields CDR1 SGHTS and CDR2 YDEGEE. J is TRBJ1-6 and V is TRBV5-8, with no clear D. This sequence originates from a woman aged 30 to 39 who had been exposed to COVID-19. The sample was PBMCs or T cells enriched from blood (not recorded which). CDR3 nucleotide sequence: TGTGCCAGCAGCTTGGGGGTAGCACGCCTTAGCTCCTATAATTCACCCCTCCACTTT. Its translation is CASSLGVARLSSYNSPLHF.